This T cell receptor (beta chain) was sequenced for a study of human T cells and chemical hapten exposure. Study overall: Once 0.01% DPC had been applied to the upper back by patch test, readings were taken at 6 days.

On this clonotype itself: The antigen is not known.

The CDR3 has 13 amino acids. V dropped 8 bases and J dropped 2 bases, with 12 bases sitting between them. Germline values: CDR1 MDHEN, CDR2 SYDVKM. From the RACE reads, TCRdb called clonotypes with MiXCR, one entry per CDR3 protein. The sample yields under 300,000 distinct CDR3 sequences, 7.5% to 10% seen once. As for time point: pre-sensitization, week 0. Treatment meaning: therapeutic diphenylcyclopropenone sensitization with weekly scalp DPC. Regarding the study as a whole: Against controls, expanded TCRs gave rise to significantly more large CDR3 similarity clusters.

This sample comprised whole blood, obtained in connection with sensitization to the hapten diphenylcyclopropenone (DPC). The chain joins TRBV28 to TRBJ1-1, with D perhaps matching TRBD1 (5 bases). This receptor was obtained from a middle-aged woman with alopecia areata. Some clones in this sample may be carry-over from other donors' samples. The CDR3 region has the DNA TGTGCCAGCCTAGACGGGGGAAACACTGAAGCTTTCTTT. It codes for CASLDGGNTEAFF.